The entry below describes one T cell receptor beta chain. Its target is not known. The sample is drawn from a study of shared clonotypes between healthy human individuals. Study summary: The donor group consisted of a couple of women and a few men, aged 18 to 49.

V lost 3 bases, J lost 7 bases, and 10 bases stayed unmatched. Germline values: CDR1 SGHRS, CDR2 YFSETQ. The CDR3 runs to 14 residues. Profiling relied on immunoSEQ multiplex PCR, and the TCRdb table lists in-frame clones only, not all of them. Of millions of clones listed, approximately 93% are singletons. Study results and caveats: Only blood underwent sampling, and tissue repertoires likely differ. Estimated richness was generally greater in naive than memory subsets.

The study separated CD4+ cells into CD45RA+ naive and CD45RA-negative memory subsets. The chain uses TRBV5-1 and TRBJ2-7; 7 bases fit TRBD1. Sequenced: naive CD4+ T cells from PBMCs. Subset of the sample: CD45RA+ positively selected. This TCR derives from a man aged 18 to 30 in good health. Some clones in this sample may be carry-over from other donors' samples. The CDR3 DNA reads as TGCGCCAGCAGCTCCCGGACAGGAACGGGGGAGCAGTACTTC. It is translated as CASSSRTGTGEQYF.